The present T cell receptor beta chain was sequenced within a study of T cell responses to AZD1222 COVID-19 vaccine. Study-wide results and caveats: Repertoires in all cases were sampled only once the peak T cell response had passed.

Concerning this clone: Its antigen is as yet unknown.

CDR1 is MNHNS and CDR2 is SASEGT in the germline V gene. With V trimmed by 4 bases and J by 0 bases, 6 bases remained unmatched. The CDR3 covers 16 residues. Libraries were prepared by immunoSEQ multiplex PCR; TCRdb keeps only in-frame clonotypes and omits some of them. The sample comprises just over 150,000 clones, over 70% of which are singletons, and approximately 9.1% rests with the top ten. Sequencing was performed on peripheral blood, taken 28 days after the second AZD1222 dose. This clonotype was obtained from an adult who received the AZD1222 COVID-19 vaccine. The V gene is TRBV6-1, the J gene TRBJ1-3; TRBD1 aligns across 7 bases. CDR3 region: CASSGPGTVSGNTIYF. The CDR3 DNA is TGTGCCAGCAGTGGCCCTGGGACAGTCTCTGGAAACACCATATATTTT.